This T cell receptor beta chain was retrieved from a study of chemoradiotherapy in HPV16-positive cancers. Study-wide background: Candidate HPV-specific clones and shared TCR motifs came from a couple of HPV16-positive patients. General study findings and limits: HPV-specific T cells were functionally defined from only a couple of HPV16-positive patients.

This CDR3 has 15 amino acids. The germline V gene has CDR1 MGHDK and CDR2 SYGVNS. V lost 1 base, J lost 6 bases, and 4 bases stayed unmatched. Remarks on this clone: Its antigen remains unidentified.

Generated by immunoSEQ multiplex PCR, the TCRdb table keeps only in-frame clones and is missing some. The profile shows about 6,600 clones, around 79% of them singletons. Source: tumor tissue, taken from a patient who underwent chemoradiotherapy. The chain recombines TRBV25-1 with TRBJ2-7, with 12 bases matching TRBD2. This clonotype originated in a human donor with HPV-associated anogenital cancer. This chain's CDR3 is CASSESLAGGVEQYF. The CDR3 DNA sequence: TGTGCCAGCAGTGAATCGCTAGCGGGGGGGGTCGAGCAGTACTTC.